The next 13 T cell receptor beta chains were all read from a single sample in a study of blood T cell repertoires in COVID-19. Some clones are missing from TCRdb's copy, which holds only in-frame ones; the method was immunoSEQ multiplex PCR. This repertoire shows around 24,000 clones, nearly 90% found once; its top ten account for over 1.5%. Sequencing was done on a sample of peripheral blood. These receptors came from an older woman with active COVID-19.

The rearrangement links TRBV5-1 to TRBJ1-2; D ambiguous. The CDR3 has 15 amino acids. The germline V and J ends were trimmed by 4 bases and 8 bases, with 21 bases remaining between them. Looked up from germline, CDR1 is SGHRS and CDR2 is YFSETQ. This CDR3 is CASSPGAGSGSGYTF. The CDR3 DNA follows: TGCGCCAGCAGCCCTGGAGCGGGAAGTGGGAGCGGCTACACCTTC.

This clone appeared once. The chain recombines TRBV10-3 with TRBJ2-1; maybe TRBD2 (5 bases). This CDR3 comprises 15 residues. V lost 10 bases and J 8 bases, leaving 24 bases between the germline ends. Germline CDR1 reads ENHRY; CDR2 reads SYGVKD. For the CDR3, the DNA is TGTGCCAGCGGGCGGGTGCCCACATTCGACGATGAGCAGTTCTTC. Translated, it gives CASGRVPTFDDEQFF.

The chain links TRBV28 to TRBJ2-5; tentative D call: TRBD2 (5 bases). V dropped 6 bases and J dropped 7 bases, with 15 bases sitting between them. This CDR3 region has 13 residues. Germline CDR1 MDHEN, CDR2 SYDVKM. CDR3 loop: CASRGSLHGTQYF. CDR3 sequence (DNA): TGTGCCAGCAGGGGGAGTCTCCATGGGACCCAGTACTTC.

The chain has TRBV2 and TRBJ2-7; 8 nucleotides match TRBD2. J was trimmed by 4 bases and V by 6 bases; bases with no gene match: 11. CDR1 is SNHLY and CDR2 is FYNNEI in the germline V gene. The CDR3 contains 15 residues. In DNA, the CDR3 is TGTGCCAGCAGACCAAGACTAGCGTCCGGATACGAGCAGTACTTC. This translates into CASRPRLASGYEQYF.

The chain combines TRBV6-5 with TRBJ2-1, with D possibly being TRBD2 (6 bases). V was trimmed by 8 bases and J by 7 bases, leaving 18 bases between them. The V gene's germline CDR1 is MNHEY and CDR2 SVGAGI. CDR3 size: 14 residues. CDR3 sequence reads: CASSSEGQWNEQFF. The CDR3 DNA follows: TGTGCCAGCTCCTCGGAGGGCCAATGGAATGAGCAGTTCTTC.

This rearrangement joins TRBV4-3 to TRBJ2-1, with 12 bases that match TRBD2. The CDR3 loop spans 18 amino acids. Trimming cost V 0 bases and J 5 bases; bases outside gene matches: 8. CDR1 is LGHNA, CDR2 YSLEER, per germline. The CDR3 DNA follows: TGCGCCAGCAGCCAAGATGGTCTAGCGGGAGGGGCGAACAATGAGCAGTTCTTC. This translates into CASSQDGLAGGANNEQFF.

Here the CDR3 DNA reads TGTGCCAGCACCCGGGCAGGGGGCCTATCCTACAATGAGCAGTTCTTC. Residues: CASTRAGGLSYNEQFF. The rearrangement joins TRBV28 to TRBJ2-1; 8 bases are shared with TRBD1. With V trimmed by 7 bases and J by 1 base, 9 bases remained unmatched. The germline CDR1 and CDR2 sequences are MDHEN and SYDVKM. This CDR3 region has 16 residues.

This clone has just one count. The rearrangement joins TRBV27 to TRBJ2-7, with TRBD1 identical over 9 bases. The V gene end was trimmed by 3 bases and the J gene end by 1 base; junction bases not matched to a gene: 7. Germline CDR1 reads MNHEY; CDR2 reads SMNVEV (reference sequence). This CDR3 has 16 residues. The CDR3 reads CASSLGWGQGSYEQYF. The DNA of the CDR3 is TGTGCCAGCAGTTTGGGTTGGGGACAGGGTTCCTACGAGCAGTACTTC.

The chain carries TRBV7-6 and TRBJ2-1; the D gene is possibly TRBD2 (6 bases). The CDR3 length is 13 residues. V was shortened by 5 bases and J by 9 bases, with 14 bases between the two germline ends. CDR1 and CDR2 (germline): SGHVS, FNYEAQ. The CDR3 DNA follows: TGTGCCAGCAGCGCCCTAGCGACGGTTGAGCAGTTCTTC. Its translation: CASSALATVEQFF.

The chain recombines TRBV7-8 with TRBJ2-1, with 8 nucleotides matching TRBD2. Trimming at V came to 1 base and at J to 6 bases, leaving 5 bases not matched to a gene. The germline V gene encodes CDR1 SGHVS and CDR2 FQNEAQ. This CDR3 comprises 15 residues. Written as DNA, the CDR3 is TGTGCCAGCAGCTTAGACGGCGGGAGGAGCAATGAGCAGTTCTTC. As protein: CASSLDGGRSNEQFF.

This chain connects TRBV19 to TRBJ2-7; D is possibly TRBD2 (5 bases). The germline V and J ends were trimmed by 10 bases and 0 bases, with 16 bases remaining between them. CDR1 and CDR2 from the germline V gene are LNHDA and SQIVND (reference sequence). The length of the CDR3 is 14 residues. Written as DNA, the CDR3 is TGTGCCACCGGGGAAGACTGGAGCTCCTACGAGCAGTACTTC. Protein product: CATGEDWSSYEQYF.

The CDR3: CALGLAPDTQYF. The CDR3 nucleotides read TGTGCCCTTGGACTAGCACCGGATACGCAGTATTTT. V usage is TRBV30 and J usage is TRBJ2-3; TRBD2 matches at 8 bases. The CDR3 runs to 12 residues. The ends lost 8 bases at V and 6 bases at J; junction bases unmatched: 7. Germline CDR1 and CDR2: GTSNPN and SVGIG (reference sequence).

The rearrangement uses TRBV7-2 and TRBJ1-6; D is undetermined. This CDR3 region has 14 residues. CDR1 is SGHTA, CDR2 FQGNSA, per germline. V was pared by 1 base and J by 7 bases, with 8 bases between. The chain's CDR3 is CASSLVTNNSPLHF. Written as DNA, the CDR3 is TGTGCCAGCAGCTTAGTCACAAACAATTCACCCCTCCACTTT.